These T cell receptor beta chains were read from a single sample in a study of blood T cell repertoires in COVID-19. Only in-frame clones appear in the TCRdb table, and some are missing; sequencing was by immunoSEQ multiplex PCR. The table lists more than 80,000 clones, roughly 83% of them singletons. Sequencing was performed on peripheral blood. The receptors here all came from a man between 50 and 59 years old with active COVID-19. Both conserved end residues are part of each CDR3. Each record gives: V gene, clone size, J gene, D gene, CDR3 DNA, CDR3 protein. D genes are given only for firm matches. The size of a clone is reported for some rows only, either as once, few or many, or as a class for expanded clones.

TRBV5-1	-	TRBJ2-1	TRBD2	TGCGCCAGCAGCTTGGAAGGACTAGCGGTTATCTCCTACAATGAGCAGTTCTTC	CASSLEGLAVISYNEQFF
TRBV28	-	TRBJ1-2	-	TGTGCCAGCAGCAAGCCGTCTAGATCTAACTATGGCTACACCTTC	CASSKPSRSNYGYTF
TRBV28	-	TRBJ2-7	TRBD2	TGTGCCAGCAGTCGGACCACTAGCGGGAGGTTCTCCTACGAGCAGTACTTC	CASSRTTSGRFSYEQYF
TRBV2	-	TRBJ1-1	-	TGTGCCACCTCTACAGATATGAACACTGAAGCTTTCTTT	CATSTDMNTEAFF
TRBV6-2/TRBV6-3	-	TRBJ2-1	TRBD1	TGTGCCAGCAGTTGGACAGGGGTGGTGAGGGAGCAGTTCTTC	CASSWTGVVREQFF
TRBV7-2	-	TRBJ2-7	TRBD1	TGTGCCAGCAGCCCAGCTACGGGACAGGGCTACGAGCAGTACTTC	CASSPATGQGYEQYF
TRBV27	once	TRBJ2-7	-	TGTGCCAGCAGTTTGGCTCTAGCTTCCGTGAAGCAGTACTTC	CASSLALASVKQYF
TRBV2	-	TRBJ2-5	TRBD2	TGTGCCCTCCGGGCTAGCGGACAAGAGACCCAGTACTTC	CALRASGQETQYF
TRBV5-8	-	TRBJ1-1	-	TGTGCCAGCAGCCCTAGGGGGGGCGGAGGCACTGAAGCTTTCTTT	CASSPRGGGGTEAFF
TRBV5-4	-	TRBJ2-7	TRBD2	TGTGCCAGCAGCGCAAGGGGTCTAGCGGGGACCTACGAGCAGTACTTC	CASSARGLAGTYEQYF
TRBV10-2	few	TRBJ1-6	TRBD1	TGCGCCAGCTCCCACCTATTACAGGGGGAGGGACCCCTCCACTTT	CASSHLLQGEGPLHF
TRBV28	-	TRBJ2-7	TRBD1	TGTGCCAGCAGTTCCCGACAGGGGGGCTACGAGCAGTACTTC	CASSSRQGGYEQYF
TRBV4-2	-	TRBJ1-2	TRBD1	TGTGCCAGCAGCCAGACAGGGGGAAATGGCTACACCTTC	CASSQTGGNGYTF
TRBV3-1/TRBV3-2	-	TRBJ1-3	TRBD1	TGTGCCAGCAGCCAAGATTTAGGGACAGGGACTGGAAACACCATATATTTT	CASSQDLGTGTGNTIYF
TRBV7-2	-	TRBJ1-2	-	TGTGCCAGCAGCTTATCAGGCGGTTCAGGGGTAAGCGGCTACACCTTC	CASSLSGGSGVSGYTF
TRBV4-3	-	TRBJ1-3	TRBD1	TGCGCCAGCAGCCAAGACCGACAGGGGATGGCAAACACCATATATTTT	CASSQDRQGMANTIYF
TRBV4-1	-	TRBJ2-7	TRBD2	TGCGCCAGCAGCCAGGGGGAGGGGAGGGCCTTTTACGAGCAGTACTTC	CASSQGEGRAFYEQYF
TRBV6-5	-	TRBJ2-7	-	TGTGCCAGCGGTCGACACGGGGAAGGGCAGTACTTC	CASGRHGEGQYF
TRBV9	once	TRBJ2-2	TRBD1	TGTGCCAGCAGCGACGCCCGGGACAGGGGAGGCGGGGAGCTGTTTTTT	CASSDARDRGGGELFF
TRBV7-9	-	TRBJ1-1	TRBD1	TGTGCCAGCAGCTCCCTCTCCGGACAGGGTCCTGAAGCTTTCTTT	CASSSLSGQGPEAFF
TRBV27	-	TRBJ1-2	TRBD1	TGTGCCAGCAGTTTATCTAGGGGGCCAAACTATGGCTACACCTTC	CASSLSRGPNYGYTF
TRBV28	once	TRBJ2-2	TRBD2	TGTGCCAGCAGTTTTGAGCGGGGGACCAACACCGGGGAGCTGTTTTTT	CASSFERGTNTGELFF
TRBV4-1	-	TRBJ2-7	-	TGCGCCAGCAGCCAGCAAGATCTAGCTCCCCAGAACGAGCAGTACTTC	CASSQQDLAPQNEQYF
TRBV19	-	TRBJ2-3	TRBD1	TGTGCCAGTAGAAGGACAGGGGGAGATACGCAGTATTTT	CASRRTGGDTQYF
TRBV5-1	-	TRBJ2-7	TRBD2	TGCGCCAGCAGCTTAGTAGCGGGAGGGCTTTACGAGCAGTACTTC	CASSLVAGGLYEQYF
TRBV5-6	-	TRBJ1-2	TRBD1	TGTGCCAGCAGCTTGCCCCCGGGACAGGCAAACTATGGCTACACCTTC	CASSLPPGQANYGYTF
TRBV7-9	-	TRBJ2-1	-	TGTGCCAGCAGCTCTGTGGGGCGGAGGGAAAGCTCCTACAATGAGCAGTTCTTC	CASSSVGRRESSYNEQFF
TRBV24-1	-	TRBJ1-5	TRBD1	TGTGCCACCAGTGATTCCGGGACAGGCTCTTGGCCCCAGCATTTT	CATSDSGTGSWPQHF
TRBV28	-	TRBJ2-3	TRBD2	TGTGCCAGCAGTAGCGGAGGGGCGGGGGATAGCACAGATACGCAGTATTTT	CASSSGGAGDSTDTQYF
TRBV19	once	TRBJ2-3	TRBD2	TGTGCCAGTAGTCCAGGACTAGCGGTGTATCTTAATACGCAGTATTTT	CASSPGLAVYLNTQYF
TRBV2	-	TRBJ1-2	-	TGTGCCAGCAGTGCTGAGGGGGTGGTCTATGGCTACACCTTC	CASSAEGVVYGYTF
TRBV7-9	-	TRBJ1-6	TRBD1	TGTGCCAGCAGCCCTAGTGGGACAGGGAATTCACCCCTCCACTTT	CASSPSGTGNSPLHF
TRBV19	-	TRBJ1-2	-	TGTGCCACCTCCGGGACATCAATAACTATGGAAAGCTACACCTTC	CATSGTSITMESYTF
TRBV3-1/TRBV3-2	-	TRBJ1-2	-	TGTGCCAGCAGCCGCTTTACAGGGACCTCCTATGGCTACACCTTC	CASSRFTGTSYGYTF
TRBV2	-	TRBJ2-4	TRBD1	TGTGCCAGCAGTCCGGGACAGGGGAACATTCAGTACTTC	CASSPGQGNIQYF
TRBV21-1	-	TRBJ2-1	-	TGTGCCAGCAGCAAAGTGGGGGACAGGCTCCCAAGGACTACAGACAATGAGCAGTTCTTC	CASSKVGDRLPRTTDNEQFF
TRBV5-6	-	TRBJ2-1	TRBD2	TGTGCCAGCAGACCCGAAGGGACTAGCGAGTACAATGAGCAGTTCTTC	CASRPEGTSEYNEQFF
TRBV5-4	-	TRBJ1-1	-	TGTGCCAGCAGCTTGGTTACAGGATCGAACACTGAAGCTTTCTTT	CASSLVTGSNTEAFF
TRBV7-2	-	TRBJ2-3	-	TGTGCCAGCAGCTTATTAGGGCTAGCTCCAGATACGCAGTATTTT	CASSLLGLAPDTQYF
TRBV7-3	-	TRBJ1-1	-	TGTGCCAGCAGCTTAGCAGAGAACACTGAAGCTTTCTTT	CASSLAENTEAFF
TRBV6-6	-	TRBJ2-3	TRBD1	TGTGCCAGCAGTCCCACAGGGGGCGGGCTAGATACGCAGTATTTT	CASSPTGGGLDTQYF
TRBV18	few	TRBJ2-7	TRBD1	TGTGCCAGCTCACCGAGACGGGACAGGGCCAACGAGCAGTACTTC	CASSPRRDRANEQYF
TRBV29-1	-	TRBJ2-5	TRBD2	TGCAGCGTTGGACTAGCGGGAGTAGAGACCCAGTACTTC	CSVGLAGVETQYF
TRBV2	-	TRBJ2-7	TRBD1	TGTGCCAGCAGGGTCCGGGACAGGGGAACCTACGAGCAGTACTTC	CASRVRDRGTYEQYF
TRBV28	-	TRBJ2-7	TRBD1	TGTGCCAGCAGGTCGACAGGGTACGAGCAGTACTTC	CASRSTGYEQYF
TRBV19	-	TRBJ1-2	TRBD1	TGTGCCAGTAGTATGTTGGACAGGGACGCTTTACGTGAAGGCTACACCTTC	CASSMLDRDALREGYTF
TRBV28	-	TRBJ2-7	-	TGTGCCAGCAGTTTCGGCTACGAGCAGTACTTC	CASSFGYEQYF